This TCR beta chain was recovered during a study of CXCR3-negative and CXCR3-positive naive CD8 T cells. For this clonotype: Its antigen is unknown.

Points from the study as a whole: More hydrophobic TRB CDR3s occurred in CXCR3-positive than in CXCR3-negative naive cells. Memory CD8+ T cell repertoires were far less diverse than both naive subsets.

UMI labels and 5' RACE were used to prepare the TRB cDNA libraries. TCRdb derives one entry per CDR3 protein from the 5' RACE reads, leaving out DNA. This table holds 130,000 to 150,000 distinct CDR3 sequences. Triplicate sorts, a few hundred thousand cells apiece, were made for each CD8+ T cell subset. CD45RO-CCR7+CD27+CD95- defined naive CD8+ T cells. The receptor was isolated from a human donor in good health. Some clones in this sample may be carry-over from other donors' samples. What was sequenced was naive CXCR3+ CD8+ T cells from blood. Subset of the sample: CD45RO-CCR7+CD27+CD95- naive CD8+ T cells expressing CXCR3 (TNR3+).

This CDR3 is CASSEYRGVGTGELFF. The chain employs TRBV6-1 and TRBJ2-2. The CDR3 is made up of 16 amino acids. The germline V gene encodes CDR1 MNHNS and CDR2 SASEGT.